The entry below gives a single TCR beta chain sequence along with its context. What it recognizes is unknown. The data belong to a study of T cells expressing NK-cell markers. Study-level findings and limits: HCMV specificity of the expanded NKG2C+ T cell clones was not established.

TCRdb reworked the 5' RACE reads into one entry per CDR3 protein, no DNA. Recorded here are 400,000 or so distinct CDR3 sequences; the top ten clones represent roughly 10%. Germline values: CDR1 LNHDA, CDR2 SQIVND (reference sequence). The CDR3 consists of 12 residues. This TCR was sampled from a woman aged 45-65 years in good health. The material sequenced was blood T cells: a sorted CD56 or NKG2C T cell subset, CD4+ or CD8+ T cells, or bulk PBMC T cells (not recorded which). This chain connects TRBV19 to TRBJ2-4; TCRdb returns TRBD1, unconfirmable since there is no DNA. The CDR3 sequence is CATETGGNIQYF.